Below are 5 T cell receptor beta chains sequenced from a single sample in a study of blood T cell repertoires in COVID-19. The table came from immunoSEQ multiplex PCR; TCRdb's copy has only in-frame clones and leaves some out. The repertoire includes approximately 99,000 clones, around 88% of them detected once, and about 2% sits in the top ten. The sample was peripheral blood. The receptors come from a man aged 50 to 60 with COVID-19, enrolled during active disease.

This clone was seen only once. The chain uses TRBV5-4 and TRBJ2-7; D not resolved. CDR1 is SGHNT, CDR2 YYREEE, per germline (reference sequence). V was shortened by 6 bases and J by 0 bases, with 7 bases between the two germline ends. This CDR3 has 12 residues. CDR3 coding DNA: TGTGCCAGCACAGGCAGCTCCTACGAGCAGTACTTC. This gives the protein CASTGSSYEQYF.

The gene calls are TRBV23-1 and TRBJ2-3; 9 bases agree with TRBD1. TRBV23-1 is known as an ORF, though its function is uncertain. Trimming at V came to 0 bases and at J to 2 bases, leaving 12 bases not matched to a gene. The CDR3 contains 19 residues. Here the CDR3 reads CASSQSTSPGTGHTDTQYF. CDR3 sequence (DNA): TGCGCCAGCAGTCAATCGACCTCCCCCGGGACAGGGCACACAGATACGCAGTATTTT.

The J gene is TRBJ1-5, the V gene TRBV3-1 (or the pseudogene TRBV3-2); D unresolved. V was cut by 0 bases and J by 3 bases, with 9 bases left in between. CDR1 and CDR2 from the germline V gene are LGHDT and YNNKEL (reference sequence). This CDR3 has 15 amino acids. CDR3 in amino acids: CASSQDLDYNQPQHF. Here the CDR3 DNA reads TGTGCCAGCAGCCAAGATTTAGATTACAATCAGCCCCAGCATTTT.

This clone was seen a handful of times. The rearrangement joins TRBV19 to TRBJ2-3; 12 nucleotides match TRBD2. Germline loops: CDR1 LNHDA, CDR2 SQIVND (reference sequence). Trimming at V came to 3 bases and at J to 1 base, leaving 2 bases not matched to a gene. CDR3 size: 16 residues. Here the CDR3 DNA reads TGTGCCAGTAGTATCTGGACTAGCGGGGGCACAGATACGCAGTATTTT. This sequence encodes CASSIWTSGGTDTQYF. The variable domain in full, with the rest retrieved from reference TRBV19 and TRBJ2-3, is DGGITQSPKYLFRKEGQNVTLSCEQNLNHDAMYWYRQDPGQGLRLIYYSQIVNDFQKGDIAEGYSVSREKKESFPLTVTSAQKNPTAFYLCASSIWTSGGTDTQYFGPGTRLTVL.

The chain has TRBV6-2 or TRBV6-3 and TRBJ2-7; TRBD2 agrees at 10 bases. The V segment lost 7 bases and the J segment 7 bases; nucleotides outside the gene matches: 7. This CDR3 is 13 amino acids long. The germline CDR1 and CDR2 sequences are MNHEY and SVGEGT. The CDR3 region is CASNPAGGREQYF. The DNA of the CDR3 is TGTGCCAGCAACCCAGCGGGGGGGCGGGAGCAGTACTTC.